The clone carrying this T cell receptor beta chain has more than one count but fewer than ten. TCRdb redid the calling of the RT-PCR reads with MiXCR, one entry per CDR3 protein. This sample has more than 550,000 distinct CDR3 sequences, with approximately 15% found just once. V was clipped by 1 base and J by 2 bases, with 12 bases between them. Germline V gene lookup returns CDR1 LGHNA and CDR2 YSLEER. The CDR3 runs to 15 residues. The TCR was taken from a female donor in good health, serving as a healthy control. The V gene is TRBV4-3, the J gene TRBJ2-7; D gene uncertain. Source material: memory CD4+ T cells from blood. The CDR3, as DNA: TGCGCCAGCAGCCAAGCATCACAGCCTACCTACGAGCAGTACTTC. This codes for CASSQASQPTYEQYF.